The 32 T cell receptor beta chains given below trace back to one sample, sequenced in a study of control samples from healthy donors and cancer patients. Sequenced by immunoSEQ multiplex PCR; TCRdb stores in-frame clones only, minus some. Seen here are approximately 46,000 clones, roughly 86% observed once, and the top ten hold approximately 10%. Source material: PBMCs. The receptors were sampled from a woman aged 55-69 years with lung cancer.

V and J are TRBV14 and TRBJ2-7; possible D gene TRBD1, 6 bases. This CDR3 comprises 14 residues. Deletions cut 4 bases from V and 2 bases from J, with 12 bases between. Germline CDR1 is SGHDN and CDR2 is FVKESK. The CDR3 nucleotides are TGTGCCAGCAGCCCAAGTTGGACAGCCTACGAGCAGTACTTC. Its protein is CASSPSWTAYEQYF.

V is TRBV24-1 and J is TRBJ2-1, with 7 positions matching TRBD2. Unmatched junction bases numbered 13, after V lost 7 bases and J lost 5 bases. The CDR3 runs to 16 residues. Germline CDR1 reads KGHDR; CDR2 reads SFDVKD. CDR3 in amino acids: CATRGGYQLRDNEQFF. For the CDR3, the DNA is TGTGCCACCAGGGGGGGGTATCAACTACGGGACAATGAGCAGTTCTTC.

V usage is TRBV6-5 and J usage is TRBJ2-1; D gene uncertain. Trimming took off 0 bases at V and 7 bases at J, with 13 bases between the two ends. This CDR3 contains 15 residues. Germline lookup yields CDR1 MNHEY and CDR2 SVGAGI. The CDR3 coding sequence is TGTGCCAGCAGTTACTCGACGGGTATGGGGAATGAGCAGTTCTTC. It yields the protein CASSYSTGMGNEQFF.

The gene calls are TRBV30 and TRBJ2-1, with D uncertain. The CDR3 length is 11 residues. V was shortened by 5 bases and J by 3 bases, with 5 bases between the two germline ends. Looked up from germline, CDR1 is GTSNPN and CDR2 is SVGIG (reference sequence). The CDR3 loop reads CAWGDYNEQFF. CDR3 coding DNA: TGTGCCTGGGGGGACTACAATGAGCAGTTCTTC.

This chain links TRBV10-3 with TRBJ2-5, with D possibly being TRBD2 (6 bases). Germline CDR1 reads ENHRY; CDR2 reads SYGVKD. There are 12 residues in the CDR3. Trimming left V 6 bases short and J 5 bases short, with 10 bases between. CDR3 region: CAIREGGETQYF. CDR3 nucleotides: TGTGCCATCAGAGAGGGAGGTGAGACCCAGTACTTC.

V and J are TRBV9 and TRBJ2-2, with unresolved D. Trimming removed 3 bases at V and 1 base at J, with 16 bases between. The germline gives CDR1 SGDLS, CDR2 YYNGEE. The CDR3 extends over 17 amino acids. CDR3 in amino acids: CASSDPGGSVNTGELFF. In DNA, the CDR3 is TGTGCCAGCAGCGATCCCGGCGGCAGCGTGAACACCGGGGAGCTGTTTTTT.

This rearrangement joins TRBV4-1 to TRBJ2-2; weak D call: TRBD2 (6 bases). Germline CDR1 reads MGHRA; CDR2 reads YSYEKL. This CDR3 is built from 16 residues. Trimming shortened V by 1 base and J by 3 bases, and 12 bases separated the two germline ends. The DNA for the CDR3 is TGCGCCAGCAGCCAAGTGTTAGCGGCCGACACCGGGGAGCTGTTTTTT. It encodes CASSQVLAADTGELFF.

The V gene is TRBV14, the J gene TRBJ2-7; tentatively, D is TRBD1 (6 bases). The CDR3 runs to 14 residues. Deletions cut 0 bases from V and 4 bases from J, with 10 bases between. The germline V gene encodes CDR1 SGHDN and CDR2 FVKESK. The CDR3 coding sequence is TGTGCCAGCAGCCAAGATTTGGGGGCGTACGAGCAGTACTTC. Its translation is CASSQDLGAYEQYF.

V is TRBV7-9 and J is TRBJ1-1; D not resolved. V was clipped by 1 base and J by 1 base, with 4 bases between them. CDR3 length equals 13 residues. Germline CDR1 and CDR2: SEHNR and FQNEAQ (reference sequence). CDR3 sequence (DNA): TGTGCCAGCAGCTTAGGGGCGAACACTGAAGCTTTCTTT. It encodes CASSLGANTEAFF.

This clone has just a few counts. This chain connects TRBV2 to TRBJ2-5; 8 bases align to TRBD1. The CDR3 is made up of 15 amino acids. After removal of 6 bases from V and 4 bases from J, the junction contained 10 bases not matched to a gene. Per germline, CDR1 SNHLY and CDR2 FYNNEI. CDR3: CASRTTFTGGETQYF. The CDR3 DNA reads TGTGCCAGCAGAACCACATTTACAGGGGGAGAGACCCAGTACTTC.

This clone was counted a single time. In DNA, the CDR3 is TGTGCCAGCAGTCCGACTAGCGAGAACACCGGGGAGCTGTTTTTT. Its translation is CASSPTSENTGELFF. The chain is built from TRBV6-5 and TRBJ2-2, with TRBD2 matching 8 bases. Germline CDR1 MNHEY, CDR2 SVGAGI. This CDR3 is built from 15 residues. The junction had 3 bases not matched to a gene; V was cut back by 5 bases and J by 1 base.

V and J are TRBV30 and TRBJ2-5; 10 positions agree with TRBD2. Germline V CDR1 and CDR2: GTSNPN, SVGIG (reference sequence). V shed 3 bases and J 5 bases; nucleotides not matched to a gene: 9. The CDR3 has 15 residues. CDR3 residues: CAWRPTLAGAETQYF. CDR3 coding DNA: TGTGCCTGGAGACCGACGCTAGCGGGAGCGGAGACCCAGTACTTC.

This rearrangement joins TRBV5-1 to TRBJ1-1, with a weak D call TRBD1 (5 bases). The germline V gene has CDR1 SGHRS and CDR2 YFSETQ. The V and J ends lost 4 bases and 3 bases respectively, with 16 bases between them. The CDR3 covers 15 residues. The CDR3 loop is CASSVQDQWDTEAFF. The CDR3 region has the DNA TGCGCCAGCAGCGTACAGGACCAATGGGACACTGAAGCTTTCTTT.

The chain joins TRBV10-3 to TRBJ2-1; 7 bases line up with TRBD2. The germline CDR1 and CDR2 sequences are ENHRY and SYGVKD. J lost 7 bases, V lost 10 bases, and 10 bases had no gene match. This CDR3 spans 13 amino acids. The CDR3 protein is CATTRAGANEQFF. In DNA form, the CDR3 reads TGTGCCACAACGAGGGCGGGAGCGAATGAGCAGTTCTTC.

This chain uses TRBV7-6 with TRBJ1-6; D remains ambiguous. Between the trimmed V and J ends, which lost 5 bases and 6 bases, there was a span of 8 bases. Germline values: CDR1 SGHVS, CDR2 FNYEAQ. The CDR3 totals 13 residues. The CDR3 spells CASSQSLNSPLHF. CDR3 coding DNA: TGTGCCAGCAGCCAGAGCCTTAATTCACCCCTCCACTTT.

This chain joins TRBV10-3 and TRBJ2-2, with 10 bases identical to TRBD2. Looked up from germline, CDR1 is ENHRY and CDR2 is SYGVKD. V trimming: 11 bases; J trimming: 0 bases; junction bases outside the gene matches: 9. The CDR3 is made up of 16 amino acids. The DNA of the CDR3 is TGTGCCGCCGGAACTAGCGGGGACGCGAACACCGGGGAGCTGTTTTTT. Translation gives CAAGTSGDANTGELFF.

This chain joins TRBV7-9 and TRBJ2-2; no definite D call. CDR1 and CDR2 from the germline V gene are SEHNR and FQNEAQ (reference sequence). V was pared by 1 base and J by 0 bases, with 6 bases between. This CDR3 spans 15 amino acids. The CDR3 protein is CASSLGTTNTGELFF. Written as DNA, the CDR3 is TGTGCCAGCAGCTTAGGGACCACGAACACCGGGGAGCTGTTTTTT. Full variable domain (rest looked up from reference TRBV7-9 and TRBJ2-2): DTGVSQNPRHKITKRGQNVTFRCDPISEHNRLYWYRQTLGQGPEFLTYFQNEAQLEKSRLLSDRFSAERPKGSFSTLEIQRTEQGDSAMYLCASSLGTTNTGELFFGEGSRLTVL.

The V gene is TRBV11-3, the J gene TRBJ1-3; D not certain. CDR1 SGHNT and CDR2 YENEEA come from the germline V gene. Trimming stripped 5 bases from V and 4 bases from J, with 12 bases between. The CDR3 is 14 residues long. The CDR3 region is CASSTMGSGNTIYF. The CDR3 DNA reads TGTGCCAGCAGCACCATGGGATCCGGAAACACCATATATTTT.

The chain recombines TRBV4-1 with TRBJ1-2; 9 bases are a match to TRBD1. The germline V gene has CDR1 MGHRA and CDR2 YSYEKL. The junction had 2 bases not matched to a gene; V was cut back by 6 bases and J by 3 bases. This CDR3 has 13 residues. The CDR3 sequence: CASRRTGDYGYTF. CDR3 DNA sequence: TGCGCCAGCAGGCGGACAGGGGACTATGGCTACACCTTC.

DNA of the CDR3: TGTGCCAGCAGCTTAGTAGTAGGCGAGCAGTACTTC. It translates to CASSLVVGEQYF. The rearrangement joins TRBV11-2 to TRBJ2-7, with no clear D. From germline, CDR1 is SGHAT and CDR2 FQNNGV. This CDR3 spans 12 amino acids. The germline V and J ends were trimmed by 1 base and 6 bases, with 7 bases remaining between them.

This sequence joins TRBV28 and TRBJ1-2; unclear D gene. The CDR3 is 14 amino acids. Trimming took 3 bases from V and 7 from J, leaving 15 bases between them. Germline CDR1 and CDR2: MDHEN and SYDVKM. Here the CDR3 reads CASSFGGEGLGYTF. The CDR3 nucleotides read TGTGCCAGCAGTTTCGGCGGGGAGGGTCTTGGCTACACCTTC.

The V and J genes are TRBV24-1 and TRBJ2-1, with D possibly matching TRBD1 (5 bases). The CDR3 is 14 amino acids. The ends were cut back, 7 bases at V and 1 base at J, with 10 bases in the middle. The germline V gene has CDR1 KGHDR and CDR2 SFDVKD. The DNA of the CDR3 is TGTGCCACCAGGGAAAAGGGGTCCTACAATGAGCAGTTCTTC. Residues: CATREKGSYNEQFF.

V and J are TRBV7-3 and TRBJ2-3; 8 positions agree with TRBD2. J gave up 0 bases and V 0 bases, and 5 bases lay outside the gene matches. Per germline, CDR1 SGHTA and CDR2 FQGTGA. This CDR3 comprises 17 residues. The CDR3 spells CASSLTLAGTSTDTQYF. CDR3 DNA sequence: TGTGCCAGCAGCTTAACCCTAGCGGGTACTAGCACAGATACGCAGTATTTT.

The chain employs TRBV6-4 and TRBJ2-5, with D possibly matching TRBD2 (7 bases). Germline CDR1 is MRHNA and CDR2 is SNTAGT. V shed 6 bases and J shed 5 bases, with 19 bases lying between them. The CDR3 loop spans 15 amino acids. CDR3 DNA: TGTGCCAGCAGGCCTTTAGGGGGGGGGCCGGAGACCCAGTACTTC. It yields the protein CASRPLGGGPETQYF.

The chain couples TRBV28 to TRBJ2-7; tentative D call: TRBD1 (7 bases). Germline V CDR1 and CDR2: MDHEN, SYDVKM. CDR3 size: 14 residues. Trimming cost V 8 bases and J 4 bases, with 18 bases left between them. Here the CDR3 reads CASSKGGQLYEQYF. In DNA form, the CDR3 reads TGTGCCAGCTCGAAGGGGGGACAGCTATACGAGCAGTACTTC.

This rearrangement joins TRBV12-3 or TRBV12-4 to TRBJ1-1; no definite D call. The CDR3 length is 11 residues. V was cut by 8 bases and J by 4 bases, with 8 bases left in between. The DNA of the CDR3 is TGTGCCAGCCGCCGGGCCACTGAAGCTTTCTTT. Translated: CASRRATEAFF.

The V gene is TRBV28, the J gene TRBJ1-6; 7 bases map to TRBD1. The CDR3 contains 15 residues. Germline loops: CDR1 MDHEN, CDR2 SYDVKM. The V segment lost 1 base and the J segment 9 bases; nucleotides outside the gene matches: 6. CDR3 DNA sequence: TGTGCCAGCAGTTTATCCGTCACAGGGGTTTCACCCCTCCACTTT. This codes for CASSLSVTGVSPLHF.

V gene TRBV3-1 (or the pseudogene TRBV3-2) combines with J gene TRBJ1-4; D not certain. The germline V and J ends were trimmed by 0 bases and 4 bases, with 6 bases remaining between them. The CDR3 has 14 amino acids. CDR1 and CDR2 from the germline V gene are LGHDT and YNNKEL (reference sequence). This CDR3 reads CASSQDTVNEKLFF. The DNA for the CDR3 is TGTGCCAGCAGCCAAGATACAGTTAATGAAAAACTGTTTTTT.

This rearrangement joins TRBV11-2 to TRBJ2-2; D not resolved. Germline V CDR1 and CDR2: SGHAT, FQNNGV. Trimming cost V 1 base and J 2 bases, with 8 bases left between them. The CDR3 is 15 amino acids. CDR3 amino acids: CASSLGQANTGELFF. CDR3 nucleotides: TGTGCCAGCAGCTTAGGGCAGGCTAACACCGGGGAGCTGTTTTTT. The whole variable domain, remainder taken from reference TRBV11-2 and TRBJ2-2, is EAGVAQSPRYKIIEKRQSVAFWCNPISGHATLYWYQQILGQGPKLLIQFQNNGVVDDSQLPKDRFSAERLKGVDSTLKIQPAKLEDSAVYLCASSLGQANTGELFFGEGSRLTVL.

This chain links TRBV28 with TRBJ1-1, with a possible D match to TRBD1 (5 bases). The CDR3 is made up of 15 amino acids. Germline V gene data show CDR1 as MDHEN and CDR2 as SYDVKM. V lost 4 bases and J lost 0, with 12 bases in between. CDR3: CASSSGGDLNTEAFF. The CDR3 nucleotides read TGTGCCAGCAGTTCTGGGGGGGATCTGAACACTGAAGCTTTCTTT.

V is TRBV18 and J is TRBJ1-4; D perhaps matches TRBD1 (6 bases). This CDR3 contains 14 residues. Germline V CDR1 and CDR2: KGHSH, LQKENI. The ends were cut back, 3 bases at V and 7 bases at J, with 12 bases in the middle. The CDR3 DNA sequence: TGTGCCAGCTCACCTGTCCAGGGGATTGAAAAACTGTTTTTT. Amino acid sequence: CASSPVQGIEKLFF.

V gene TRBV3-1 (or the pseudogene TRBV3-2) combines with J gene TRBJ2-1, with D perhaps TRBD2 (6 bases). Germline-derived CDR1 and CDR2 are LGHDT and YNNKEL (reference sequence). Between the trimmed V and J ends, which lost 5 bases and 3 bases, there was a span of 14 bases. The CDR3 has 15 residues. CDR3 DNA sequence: TGTGCCAGCAGCTCCCGACTAGATTTCTACAATGAGCAGTTCTTC. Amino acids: CASSSRLDFYNEQFF.